This entry concerns a single T cell receptor beta chain. Its antigen is unknown. This specimen belongs to a study of T cell repertoires in cytomegalovirus infection. TCRdb re-analysed the reads in MiXCR, keeping a single row per CDR3 protein. Of 75,000 to 95,000 distinct CDR3 sequences listed, more than 40% are singletons. Germline V gene sequence: CDR1 MNHNS, CDR2 SASEGT. The CDR3 has 18 residues. The V end was cut by 6 bases, the J end by 2 bases, with 24 bases between. Material: CD8+ T cells from cultured PBMCs, obtained from culture after CMV antigen stimulation. This sequence was found in a human donor in good health (CMV status not recorded). Some clones in this sample may be carry-over from other donors' samples. The chain combines TRBV6-1 with TRBJ2-3, with D possibly TRBD2 on 5 matching bases. Here the CDR3 reads CASSDWRAPNHFTDTQYF. In DNA, the CDR3 is TGTGCCAGCAGCGACTGGCGGGCTCCAAACCATTTCACAGATACGCAGTATTTT.